The rows below give T cell receptor beta chains drawn from one sample of a study of early T cells in non-severe SARS-CoV-2 infection. In TCRdb, the 5' RACE reads were re-called with MiXCR into one record per CDR3 protein. The sample holds some 39,000 distinct CDR3 sequences, roughly 4% seen once. Sequencing used whole blood. These receptors were collected from an adult who was a healthcare worker with PCR-confirmed SARS-CoV-2 infection or an uninfected control (not recorded which). CDR3s include the opening cysteine and the closing phenylalanine or tryptophan. A D gene is named only where the DNA matches it firmly. Size is stated for part of the rows, as once, few or many counts, or as a class when the clone is expanded.

size,V,D,J,length,CDR3,DNA
many,TRBV9,NA,TRBJ2-1,13,CASSQSPFYEQFF,TGTGCCAGCAGCCAAAGCCCGTTTTATGAGCAGTTCTTC
many,TRBV2,NA,TRBJ2-3,16,CASSDLGDPGTDTQYF,TGTGCCAGCAGTGATCTGGGGGATCCGGGCACAGATACGCAGTATTTT
many,TRBV5-1,TRBD2,TRBJ2-1,16,CASSPPLAGGLNEQFF,TGCGCCAGCAGCCCTCCTCTCGCGGGGGGGCTGAATGAGCAGTTCTTC
few,TRBV11-2,NA,TRBJ2-7,14,CASSSTQSSYEQYF,TGTGCCAGCAGCTCTACTCAGAGCTCCTACGAGCAGTACTTC
many,TRBV6-6,TRBD1,TRBJ2-1,15,CATTVNTGGYNEQFF,TGTGCCACCACAGTTAACACAGGGGGGTACAATGAGCAGTTCTTC
many,TRBV6-6,NA,TRBJ1-1,15,CASSRKLQGNTEAFF,TGTGCCAGCAGCCGGAAACTACAGGGGAACACTGAAGCTTTCTTT
few,TRBV19,NA,TRBJ2-7,15,CASSLEGRNPYEQYF,TGTGCCAGCTCTCTGGAGGGACGAAACCCCTACGAGCAGTACTTC
many,TRBV20-1,NA,TRBJ2-1,14,CSALPSGPGNEQFF,TGCAGTGCTCTTCCCTCGGGACCCGGGAATGAGCAGTTCTTC
few,TRBV7-8,TRBD1,TRBJ2-4,17,CASSLGDRAVAKNIQYF,TGTGCCAGCAGCTTAGGGGACAGGGCAGTTGCCAAAAACATTCAGTACTTC
few,TRBV29-1,TRBD1,TRBJ1-2,14,CSATDRAPIRGYTF,TGCAGCGCTACGGACAGGGCCCCTATTAGGGGCTACACCTTC
many,TRBV20-1,NA,TRBJ2-7,12,CSAGGRSVGQYF,TGCAGTGCTGGAGGACGGTCCGTCGGGCAGTACTTC
many,TRBV7-6,NA,TRBJ2-5,12,CASSLVGETQYF,TGTGCCAGCAGCTTAGTTGGGGAGACCCAGTACTTC
many,TRBV11-2,NA,TRBJ1-4,16,CASSLATVRTNEKLFF,TGTGCCAGCAGCTTAGCCACCGTTCGAACTAATGAAAAACTGTTTTTT
many,TRBV5-6,NA,TRBJ2-7,14,CASSVTGYSYEQYF,TGTGCCAGCAGCGTGACAGGATATTCCTACGAGCAGTACTTC
NA,TRBV6-6,NA,TRBJ2-5,13,CASRAPGEETQYF,TGTGCCAGCAGAGCTCCGGGCGAAGAGACCCAGTACTTC
many,TRBV11-2,TRBD2,TRBJ2-1,15,CASRSTSGRAGEQFF,TGTGCCAGCAGGTCTACTAGCGGGAGGGCCGGTGAGCAGTTCTTC
many,TRBV7-3,NA,TRBJ2-2,12,CASSPNTGELFF,TGTGCCAGCAGCCCGAACACCGGGGAGCTGTTTTTT
many,TRBV3-1,NA,TRBJ1-6,14,CASSQESGASPLHF,TGTGCCAGCAGCCAAGAATCGGGGGCTTCACCCCTCCACTTT
many,TRBV24-1,NA,TRBJ2-2,15,CATSGGNQNTGELFF,TGTGCCACCAGTGGTGGCAACCAGAACACCGGGGAGCTGTTTTTT
many,TRBV20-1,TRBD2,TRBJ2-1,22,CSARPGLGTEGTSGGSYNEQFF,TGCAGTGCGCGCCCTGGACTGGGGACCGAAGGGACTAGCGGGGGCTCCTACAATGAGCAGTTCTTC
few,TRBV7-9,TRBD1,TRBJ2-2,15,CASSPRTGITGELFF,TGTGCCAGCAGCCCAAGGACAGGGATTACCGGGGAGCTGTTTTTT
many,TRBV27,NA,TRBJ2-1,15,CASSSNRRRGDEQFF,TGTGCCAGCAGTTCGAATCGCCGGCGAGGCGATGAGCAGTTCTTC
many,TRBV2,NA,TRBJ2-6,17,CARLGLGSTVGANVLTF,TGTGCCAGGCTAGGGCTCGGATCCACTGTTGGGGCCAACGTCCTGACTTTC
many,TRBV3-1,TRBD1,TRBJ1-1,14,CASSQAGGNTEAFF,TGTGCCAGCAGCCAAGCAGGGGGCAACACTGAAGCTTTCTTT
many,TRBV7-3,NA,TRBJ2-2,16,CASSPMGGMGTGELFF,TGTGCCAGCAGCCCGATGGGGGGAATGGGCACCGGGGAGCTGTTTTTT
few,TRBV5-1,NA,TRBJ2-2,13,CASSLVFTGELFF,TGCGCCAGCAGCTTGGTATTCACCGGGGAGCTGTTTTTT
NA,TRBV5-1,NA,TRBJ2-1,13,CASSLVLSDEQFF,TGCGCCAGCAGCTTGGTACTATCGGATGAGCAGTTCTTC
NA,TRBV5-1,NA,TRBJ2-1,15,CASSIGPPNSDEQFF,TGCGCCAGCAGCATAGGACCTCCCAACAGTGATGAGCAGTTCTTC
many,TRBV7-3,NA,TRBJ2-3,15,CASSLRGAITDTQYF,TGTGCCAGCAGCTTACGGGGGGCGATCACAGATACGCAGTATTTT
few,TRBV18,TRBD1,TRBJ2-7,14,CASSPYGQGYEQYF,TGTGCCAGCTCACCCTACGGACAGGGCTACGAGCAGTACTTC
many,TRBV24-1,TRBD1,TRBJ2-5,12,CATSASSTGWYF,TGTGCCACCAGTGCTTCCTCGACAGGGTGGTACTTC
many,TRBV6-5,NA,TRBJ2-7,13,CASSRTDVYEQYF,TGTGCCAGCAGCCGGACGGACGTATACGAGCAGTACTTC
few,TRBV7-2,NA,TRBJ2-7,14,CASSPPPVSYEQYF,TGTGCCAGCAGCCCGCCCCCAGTCTCCTACGAGCAGTACTTC
many,TRBV19,NA,TRBJ2-5,14,CASSHGWAQETQYF,TGTGCCAGTAGTCACGGGTGGGCCCAAGAGACCCAGTACTTC
many,TRBV18,NA,TRBJ2-1,17,CASSPRVPQGSHNEQFF,TGTGCCAGCTCACCACGCGTCCCGCAGGGGTCCCACAATGAGCAGTTCTTC
many,TRBV5-1,TRBD1,TRBJ2-7,16,CASSGTGYGSSYEQYF,TGCGCCAGCAGCGGGACAGGGTATGGAAGCTCCTACGAGCAGTACTTC
many,TRBV6-5,NA,TRBJ1-6,17,CASSYSRGSSYNSPLHF,TGTGCCAGCAGTTACTCGAGGGGGTCCTCCTATAATTCACCCCTCCACTTT
many,TRBV2,TRBD1,TRBJ2-3,15,CASRRQGMSTDTQYF,TGTGCCAGCAGAAGACAGGGAATGAGCACAGATACGCAGTATTTT
many,TRBV7-6,NA,TRBJ1-1,12,CASSLEAGEAFF,TGTGCCAGCAGCTTAGAGGCAGGGGAAGCTTTCTTT
many,TRBV9,NA,TRBJ2-1,14,CASSAGNLAVGQFF,TGTGCCAGCAGCGCCGGAAACCTGGCGGTAGGCCAGTTCTTC
few,TRBV25-1,NA,TRBJ2-7,15,CASSAPGQGTYEQYF,TGTGCCAGCAGTGCACCTGGGCAGGGAACCTACGAGCAGTACTTC
many,TRBV12-3/TRBV12-4,NA,TRBJ2-7,13,CASSLTAVYEQYF,TGTGCCAGCAGTTTAACGGCGGTCTACGAGCAGTACTTC
NA,TRBV4-1,NA,TRBJ1-2,16,CASSQDPGATNYGYTF,TGCGCCAGCAGCCAAGATCCAGGGGCAACTAACTATGGCTACACCTTC
many,TRBV14,TRBD1,TRBJ1-1,15,CASSPTGEKNTEAFF,TGTGCCAGCAGCCCCACAGGGGAGAAGAACACTGAAGCTTTCTTT
many,TRBV7-3,NA,TRBJ1-1,15,CASSRFSGVGTEAFF,TGTGCCAGCAGCCGTTTCAGCGGGGTTGGGACTGAAGCTTTCTTT
NA,TRBV20-1,NA,TRBJ2-3,14,CSVQGGGSTDTQYF,TGCAGTGTCCAGGGTGGTGGTAGCACAGATACGCAGTATTTT
many,TRBV18,NA,TRBJ2-4,15,CASSPDVGPGSVQYF,TGTGCCAGCTCCCCTGATGTTGGACCGGGGTCTGTTCAGTACTTC
few,TRBV6-5,NA,TRBJ1-1,13,CASSYRRNTEAFF,TGTGCCAGCAGTTATAGGAGGAACACTGAAGCTTTCTTT
NA,TRBV7-2,NA,TRBJ2-7,15,CASSLGPAANYEQYF,TGTGCCAGCAGCTTAGGGCCAGCGGCTAACTACGAGCAGTACTTC
few,TRBV6-5,NA,TRBJ2-2,14,CASSVRMITGELFF,TGTGCCAGCAGTGTCAGGATGATTACCGGGGAGCTGTTTTTT
medium-sized,TRBV7-2,NA,TRBJ1-5,15,CASSLEAVSNQPQHF,TGTGCCAGCAGCTTAGAAGCCGTTAGCAATCAGCCCCAGCATTTT
NA,TRBV7-6,NA,TRBJ2-3,14,CASSLGMGEDTQYF,TGTGCCAGCAGCTTAGGAATGGGGGAAGATACGCAGTATTTT
many,TRBV6-1,TRBD1,TRBJ1-1,13,CASSGDRGTEAFF,TGTGCCAGCAGTGGGGACAGGGGGACTGAAGCTTTCTTT
many,TRBV14,NA,TRBJ2-7,16,CASSQDLLTGDYEQYF,TGTGCCAGCAGCCAAGATCTTTTAACGGGGGACTACGAGCAGTACTTC
many,TRBV6-2/TRBV6-3,NA,TRBJ1-4,15,CASKLVGGTNEKLFF,TGTGCCAGCAAACTCGTCGGGGGAACTAATGAAAAACTGTTTTTT
many,TRBV7-2,NA,TRBJ2-3,16,CASSPRGYFSTDTQYF,TGTGCCAGCAGCCCCCGAGGGTACTTTAGCACAGATACGCAGTATTTT
many,TRBV5-6,NA,TRBJ2-7,12,CASSLSRYEQYF,TGTGCCAGCAGCCTGAGCCGCTACGAGCAGTACTTC
many,TRBV7-8,NA,TRBJ1-3,15,CASSFGTGSENTIYF,TGTGCCAGCAGCTTTGGGACCGGCTCTGAAAACACCATATATTTT
many,TRBV11-3,TRBD1,TRBJ2-1,15,CASSSRQGNYNEQFF,TGTGCCAGCAGCTCCCGACAGGGTAACTACAATGAGCAGTTCTTC